This T cell receptor beta chain is from a study of blood T cell repertoires in COVID-19. Across the study: Whether acute or convalescent, the COVID-19 samples came from the United States, Italy and Spain.

Participants' own reports of clinical history determined their cohort assignment. Donors in Cohort 3 who had recovered were those with two negative PCRs, healthcare professional clearance, or resolution of their symptoms. Assay: immunoSEQ multiplex PCR; the TCRdb copy retains only in-frame clones and omits some. This sample has 110,000 to 150,000 clones, with around 85% found just once. The sample was PBMCs or T cells enriched from blood (not recorded which). The clonotype was recovered from a woman in her thirties or forties who had recovered from COVID-19.

CDR3 nucleotides: TGTGCCAGCAGCCCTGGACAGGGAAGATATGGCTACACCTTC. Encoded protein: CASSPGQGRYGYTF. This chain links TRBV7-8 with TRBJ1-2; 8 bases align to TRBD1. Germline CDR1 and CDR2: SGHVS and FQNEAQ. The CDR3 has 14 amino acids. The trim removed 5 bases at V and 5 bases at J, leaving 7 bases unmatched.